The following is a TCR beta chain sequence with its context. Antigen unknown. Trimming cost V 1 base and J 5 bases, with 12 bases left between them. The CDR3 has 15 amino acids. Germline values: CDR1 SEHNR, CDR2 FQNEAQ (reference sequence). This entry belongs to a study of beta chain features in type 1 diabetes. Study-level background: Analysis included around 100 million sorted cells drawn from all samples.

General study findings and limits: PCR might favor shorter templates, but any such skew would affect patients and controls equally.

Reverse transcribing all isolated RNA meant expressed TCRB transcripts were sequenced. Assay used: immunoSEQ multiplex PCR; TCRdb lists only in-frame clones, some missing. The sample consists of under 800,000 clones, 15% to 18% of them appearing once. The receptor's source is a man younger than 35 in good health. The chain is built from TRBV7-9 and TRBJ1-5; a possible D gene is TRBD1 (6 bases). Sequencing was done on a sample of naive CD4+ T cells from blood. This chain's CDR3 is CASSLGGGSHQPQHF. DNA for the CDR3: TGTGCCAGCAGCTTAGGAGGGGGAAGTCATCAGCCCCAGCATTTT.